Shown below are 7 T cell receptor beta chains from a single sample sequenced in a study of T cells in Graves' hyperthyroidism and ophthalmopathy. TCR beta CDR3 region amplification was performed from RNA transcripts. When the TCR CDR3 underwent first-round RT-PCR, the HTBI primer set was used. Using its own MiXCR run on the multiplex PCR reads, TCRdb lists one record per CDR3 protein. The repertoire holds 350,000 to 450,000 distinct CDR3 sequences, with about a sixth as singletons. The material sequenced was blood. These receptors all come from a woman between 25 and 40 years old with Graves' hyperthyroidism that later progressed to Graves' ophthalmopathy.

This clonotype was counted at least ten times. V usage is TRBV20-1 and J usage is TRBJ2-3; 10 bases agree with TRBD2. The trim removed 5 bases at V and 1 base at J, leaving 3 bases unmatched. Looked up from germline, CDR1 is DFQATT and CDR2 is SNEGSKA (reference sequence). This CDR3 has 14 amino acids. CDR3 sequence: CSAQAGGGTDTQYF. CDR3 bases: TGCAGTGCTCAAGCGGGAGGGGGCACAGATACGCAGTATTTT.

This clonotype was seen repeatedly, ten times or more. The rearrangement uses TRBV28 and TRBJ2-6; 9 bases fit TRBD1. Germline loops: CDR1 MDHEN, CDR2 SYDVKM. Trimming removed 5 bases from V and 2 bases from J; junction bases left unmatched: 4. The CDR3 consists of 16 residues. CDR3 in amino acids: CASSGDRETGANVLTF. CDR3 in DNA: TGTGCCAGCAGTGGGGACAGGGAAACTGGGGCCAACGTCCTGACTTTC. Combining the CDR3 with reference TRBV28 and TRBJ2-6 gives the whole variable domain DVKVTQSSRYLVKRTGEKVFLECVQDMDHENMFWYRQDPGLGLRLIYFSYDVKMKEKGDIPEGYSVSREKKERFSLILESASTNQTSMYLCASSGDRETGANVLTFGAGSRLTVL.

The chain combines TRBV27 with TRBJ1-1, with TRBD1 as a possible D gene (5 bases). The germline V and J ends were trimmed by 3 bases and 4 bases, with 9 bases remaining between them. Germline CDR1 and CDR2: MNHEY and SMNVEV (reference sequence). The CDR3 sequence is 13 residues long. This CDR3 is CASSLFGGTEAFF. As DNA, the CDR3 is TGTGCCAGCAGTTTGTTTGGGGGCACTGAAGCTTTCTTT.

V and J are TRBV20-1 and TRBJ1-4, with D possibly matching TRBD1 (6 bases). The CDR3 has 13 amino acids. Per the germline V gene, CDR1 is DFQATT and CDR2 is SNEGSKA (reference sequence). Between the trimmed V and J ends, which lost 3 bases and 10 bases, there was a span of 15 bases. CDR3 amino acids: CSASTGSPGKLFF. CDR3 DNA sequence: TGCAGTGCTAGCACAGGGTCTCCTGGAAAACTGTTTTTT.

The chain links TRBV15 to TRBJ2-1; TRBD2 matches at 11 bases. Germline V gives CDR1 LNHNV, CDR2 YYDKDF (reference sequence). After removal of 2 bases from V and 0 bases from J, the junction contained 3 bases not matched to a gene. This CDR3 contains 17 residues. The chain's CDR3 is CATSRWGLAVSYNEQFF. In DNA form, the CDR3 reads TGTGCCACCAGCAGATGGGGACTAGCGGTCTCCTACAATGAGCAGTTCTTC.

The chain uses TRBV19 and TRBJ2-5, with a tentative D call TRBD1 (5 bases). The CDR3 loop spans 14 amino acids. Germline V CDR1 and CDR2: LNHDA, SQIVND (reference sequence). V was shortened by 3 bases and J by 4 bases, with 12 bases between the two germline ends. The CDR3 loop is CASSMMGLLETQYF. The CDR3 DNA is TGTGCCAGTAGTATGATGGGGCTCTTAGAGACCCAGTACTTC.

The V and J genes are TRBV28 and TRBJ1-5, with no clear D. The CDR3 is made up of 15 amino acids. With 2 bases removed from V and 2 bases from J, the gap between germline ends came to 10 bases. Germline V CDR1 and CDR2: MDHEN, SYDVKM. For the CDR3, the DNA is TGTGCCAGCAGTTTACGCGGGAAGGGCAATCAGCCCCAGCATTTT. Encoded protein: CASSLRGKGNQPQHF.